This T cell receptor (beta chain) derives from a study of blood T cell repertoires in COVID-19. Original data processing: Amplification with reference gene primers provided the estimates of nucleated cell counts. Generated by immunoSEQ multiplex PCR, the TCRdb table keeps only in-frame clones and is missing some. The V and J calls and clone size are taken from that table; D and trimming were inferred from the DNA. This table holds approximately 220,000 clones, about 90% found once. CDR3 length: 13 amino acids. CDR1 is MGHDK, CDR2 SYGVNS, per germline. V lost 4 bases, J lost 4 bases, and 10 bases lay in between.

The rearrangement uses TRBV25-1 and TRBJ1-2; D is ambiguous. Sequencing input: PBMCs or T cells enriched from blood (not recorded which). This clonotype was sampled from a man in his thirties or forties who had recovered from COVID-19. The CDR3 loop is CASSAGNLYGYTF. Written as DNA, the CDR3 is TGTGCCAGCAGTGCCGGGAACCTCTATGGCTACACCTTC.